The 30 T cell receptor beta chains presented below share a single source sample, sequenced in a study of identical twins. MiXCR, applied by TCRdb to the 5' RACE reads, yields one record per CDR3 protein. The top ten clones hold 3.5% to 4% of a sample with 200,000 to 250,000 distinct CDR3 sequences, roughly 7% of them seen once. This sample was also put to use in a study of yellow fever vaccine responses in identical twins.

The specimen was memory (CD45RO+) T cells sorted from blood. Receptors were obtained from a woman under 30 in good health.

The sample holds many counts of this clonotype. The V and J genes are TRBV20-1 and TRBJ1-5; 10 nucleotides line up with TRBD1. CDR1 is DFQATT, CDR2 SNEGSKA, per germline (reference sequence). The CDR3 is 15 amino acids. V shed 6 bases, J shed 3 bases, and the junction held 8 bases outside the gene matches. The CDR3 DNA follows: TGCAGTGCCCTAGGACAGGGGGGTAACAATCAGCCCCAGCATTTT. Protein sequence: CSALGQGGNNQPQHF.

This clonotype was detected a few times. The V and J genes are TRBV6-1 and TRBJ2-7; TRBD1 matches at 8 bases. The germline V gene has CDR1 MNHNS and CDR2 SASEGT. This CDR3 is built from 14 residues. V trimming: 6 bases; J trimming: 6 bases; junction bases outside the gene matches: 10. The CDR3 loop reads CASRPNRQGSEQYV. The CDR3 DNA sequence: TGTGCCAGCAGACCTAACCGACAGGGGAGCGAGCAGTACGTC.

Ten or more counts support this clonotype. This sequence joins TRBV27 and TRBJ1-5; TRBD1 might be the D (6 bases). CDR3 length equals 13 residues. Germline assignment: CDR1 MNHEY and CDR2 SMNVEV (reference sequence). V lost 6 bases to trimming and J lost 6 bases, with 12 bases between them. CDR3 DNA: TGTGCCAGCAGATTGACAGGAGGTCAGCCCCAGCATTTT. This encodes CASRLTGGQPQHF.

The rearrangement links TRBV5-4 to TRBJ2-1; 11 bases are shared with TRBD2. CDR1 and CDR2 (germline): SGHNT, YYREEE (reference sequence). The CDR3 length is 15 residues. J lost 5 bases, V lost 4 bases, and 5 bases had no gene match. CDR3 nucleotide sequence: TGTGCCAGCAGCCTATGGACTAGCGGGCACAATGAGCAGTTCTTC. Protein: CASSLWTSGHNEQFF. Variable domain in full (rest from reference TRBV5-4 and TRBJ2-1): ETGVTQSPTHLIKTRGQQVTLRCSSQSGHNTVSWYQQALGQGPQFIFQYYREEENGRGNFPPRFSGLQFPNYSSELNVNALELDDSALYLCASSLWTSGHNEQFFGPGTRLTVL.

This clonotype was picked up many times. The J gene is TRBJ2-4, the V gene TRBV20-1, with unresolved D. CDR3 size: 15 residues. V was shortened by 5 bases and J by 0 bases, with 14 bases between the two germline ends. From germline, CDR1 is DFQATT and CDR2 SNEGSKA (reference sequence). In DNA form, the CDR3 reads TGCAGTGCTCCCCCTCCGGGTATAGCCAAAAACATTCAGTACTTC. It translates to CSAPPPGIAKNIQYF.

The chain has TRBV20-1 and TRBJ2-3; D gene ambiguous. The CDR3 is 14 residues long. V dropped 0 bases and J dropped 2 bases, with 9 bases sitting between them. Germline CDR1 reads DFQATT; CDR2 reads SNEGSKA (reference sequence). CDR3 nucleotides: TGCAGTGCTAGAGACCAGACGAACACAGATACGCAGTATTTT. It yields the protein CSARDQTNTDTQYF.

The table lists this clonotype with many counts. The chain carries TRBV12-3 or TRBV12-4 and TRBJ2-1; a possible D gene is TRBD2 (6 bases). The V end was cut by 6 bases, the J end by 3 bases, with 9 bases between. The CDR3 has 13 residues. The CDR3 loop reads CASSVADYNEQFF. The DNA of the CDR3 is TGTGCCAGCAGCGTAGCGGACTACAATGAGCAGTTCTTC.

The chain joins TRBV6-6 to TRBJ2-7; a possible D gene is TRBD2 (5 bases). The V end lost 2 bases, the J end lost 11 bases, and 16 bases lay between the germline ends. CDR1 MNHNY and CDR2 SVGAGI come from the germline V gene (reference sequence). The CDR3 is 13 residues long. The CDR3 DNA is TGTGCCAGCAGTTACCTGCAAAGGACGGAGGAGTACTTC. Encoded protein: CASSYLQRTEEYF.

The chain is built from TRBV11-2 and TRBJ2-3; 11 nucleotides match TRBD1. Germline lookup yields CDR1 SGHAT and CDR2 FQNNGV. The CDR3 runs to 16 residues. The V gene end was trimmed by 5 bases and the J gene end by 6 bases; junction bases not matched to a gene: 10. The CDR3 coding sequence is TGTGCCAGCAGCCAAGGACAGGGGGCAATTTCGGATACGCAGTATTTT. This encodes CASSQGQGAISDTQYF. Looking up the rest from reference TRBV11-2 and TRBJ2-3 gives the full variable domain: EAGVAQSPRYKIIEKRQSVAFWCNPISGHATLYWYQQILGQGPKLLIQFQNNGVVDDSQLPKDRFSAERLKGVDSTLKIQPAKLEDSAVYLCASSQGQGAISDTQYFGPGTRLTVL.

In this sample, this clonotype turned up many times. The chain employs TRBV20-1 and TRBJ1-1; no firm D call. Germline V CDR1 and CDR2: DFQATT, SNEGSKA (reference sequence). V lost 1 base, J lost 3 bases, and 18 bases lay in between. The CDR3 sequence is 16 residues long. As DNA, the CDR3 is TGCAGTGCTAGAGGGGCAGCCGGGCGATGGGACACTGAAGCTTTCTTT. Its translation is CSARGAAGRWDTEAFF.

This clonotype has only a few counts. V and J are TRBV5-1 and TRBJ1-5; weak D call: TRBD1 (6 bases). Deletions cut 3 bases from V and 4 bases from J, with 11 bases between. Germline lookup yields CDR1 SGHRS and CDR2 YFSETQ. This CDR3 is 14 amino acids long. DNA of the CDR3: TGCGCCAGCAGCTCAGGGGCTGGAAATCAGCCCCAGCATTTT. The encoded protein is CASSSGAGNQPQHF.

The rearrangement joins TRBV5-6 to TRBJ2-7; 7 positions match TRBD2. The CDR3 loop spans 14 amino acids. The germline CDR1 and CDR2 sequences are SGHDT and YYEEEE. V was pared by 4 bases and J by 4 bases, with 8 bases of the junction left unmatched. CDR3 coding DNA: TGTGCCAGCAGCCTGGGAGGGGACGGGTACGAGCAGTACTTC. Translating gives CASSLGGDGYEQYF.

This chain joins TRBV5-1 and TRBJ2-7, with 13 bases fitting TRBD2. The V gene end was trimmed by 3 bases and the J gene end by 4 bases; junction bases not matched to a gene: 4. Germline V lookup: CDR1 SGHRS, CDR2 YFSETQ. This CDR3 is 15 amino acids long. CDR3 sequence: CASSWTSGRAYEQYF. In nucleotides, the CDR3 is TGCGCCAGCAGCTGGACTAGCGGGAGAGCTTACGAGCAGTACTTC.

This clonotype was counted between two and nine times. This chain links TRBV28 with TRBJ1-5; TRBD1 agrees at 11 bases. The CDR3 spans 15 residues. With 10 bases clipped from V and 2 bases from J, the junction kept 7 bases outside the gene matches. Germline assignment: CDR1 MDHEN and CDR2 SYDVKM. CDR3 amino acids: CATRTGGGGNQPQHF. As DNA, the CDR3 is TGTGCCACCAGGACAGGGGGCGGTGGCAATCAGCCCCAGCATTTT.

The chain has TRBV28 and TRBJ1-2, with D perhaps matching TRBD1 (6 bases). V lost 7 bases and J lost 4, with 22 bases in between. The germline CDR1 and CDR2 sequences are MDHEN and SYDVKM. The CDR3 totals 16 residues. DNA for the CDR3: TGTGCCAGCACCCGGGGTGGCGGGCAGGGGAGCTATGGCTACACCTTC. This gives the protein CASTRGGGQGSYGYTF.

The table lists this clonotype with a few counts. The V gene is TRBV9, the J gene TRBJ2-7; 9 bases line up with TRBD1. In germline, CDR1 is SGDLS, CDR2 YYNGEE. The CDR3 sequence is 17 residues long. With V trimmed by 4 bases and J by 1 base, 12 bases remained unmatched. CDR3 coding DNA: TGTGCCAGCAGCCCCCCACCCGGGACAGGGAAGTCCTACGAGCAGTACTTC. This sequence encodes CASSPPPGTGKSYEQYF.

The chain couples TRBV29-1 to TRBJ2-1, with D perhaps assigned TRBD1 or TRBD2 (5 bases each). V lost 8 bases, J lost 4 bases, and 15 bases lay in between. The CDR3 runs to 13 residues. Germline V gene lookup returns CDR1 SQVTM and CDR2 ANQGSEA. CDR3 sequence (DNA): TGCAGCAGCCGGGACCCGTTTTACAATGAGCAGTTCTTC. Protein: CSSRDPFYNEQFF.

The V gene is TRBV6-7, the J gene TRBJ2-2; 10 bases align to TRBD2. TRBV6-7 is an ORF; its function is uncertain. This CDR3 spans 17 amino acids. V dropped 6 bases and J dropped 4; count of bases not matched to a gene: 11. The CDR3 region has the DNA TGTGCCAGCAGCCACGGGCTTGGACTAGCGGTCACCGGGGAGCTGTTTTTT. It yields the protein CASSHGLGLAVTGELFF.

This clonotype was seen ten or more times. Here the CDR3 DNA reads TGTGCCAGCAGCCAAGATCGTACGACTAGCGGGGGATCCTACAATGAGCAGTTCTTC. Amino acids: CASSQDRTTSGGSYNEQFF. The genes are TRBV4-2 and TRBJ2-1, with 12 bases identical to TRBD2. Germline V lookup: CDR1 LGHNA, CDR2 YNFKEQ. CDR3 length: 19 residues. Trimming removed 0 bases from V and 1 base from J; junction bases left unmatched: 7.

The rearrangement uses TRBV3-1 and TRBJ2-5; 13 bases fit TRBD2. Trimming removed 4 bases from V and 5 bases from J; junction bases left unmatched: 1. Germline V lookup: CDR1 LGHDT, CDR2 YNNKEL (reference sequence). This CDR3 contains 14 residues. CDR3 sequence reads: CASSPGLAGETQYF. CDR3 DNA sequence: TGTGCCAGCAGCCCGGGACTAGCGGGGGAGACCCAGTACTTC.

This clonotype appeared a few times. V and J are TRBV3-1 and TRBJ2-1, with 15 bases that match TRBD2. J was trimmed by 9 bases and V by 4 bases; bases with no gene match: 4. Germline assignment: CDR1 LGHDT and CDR2 YNNKEL (reference sequence). The CDR3 is 15 residues long. CDR3 amino acids: CASSPGLAGGREQFF. In nucleotides, the CDR3 is TGTGCCAGCAGCCCGGGACTAGCGGGGGGACGTGAGCAGTTCTTC.

This clonotype showed up just a few times. The V call is TRBV6-4, the J call TRBJ2-2, with 10 bases identical to TRBD2. V was clipped by 2 bases and J by 8 bases; unmatched bases: 8. Germline lookup yields CDR1 MRHNA and CDR2 SNTAGT. The CDR3 is 16 amino acids. The CDR3 DNA follows: TGTGCCAGCAGTGACGGGACTAGCGAGCCTGGAGGGGAGCTGTTTTTT. It translates to CASSDGTSEPGGELFF.

The V gene is TRBV7-2, the J gene TRBJ2-7; D could derive from TRBD1 or TRBD2 (5 bases each). Germline V CDR1 and CDR2: SGHTA, FQGNSA. The CDR3 is 14 amino acids. The ends were cut back, 6 bases at V and 1 base at J, with 13 bases in the middle. The CDR3 DNA follows: TGTGCCAGCAGTCACCCGGGACGGTCCTACGAGCAGTACTTC. It is translated as CASSHPGRSYEQYF. Full variable domain (missing parts from reference TRBV7-2 and TRBJ2-7): GAGVSQSPSNKVTEKGKDVELRCDPISGHTALYWYRQSLGQGLEFLIYFQGNSAPDKSGLPSDRFSAERTGGSVSTLTIQRTQQEDSAVYLCASSHPGRSYEQYFGPGTRLTVT.

The chain employs TRBV5-1 and TRBJ2-3; D not certain. V dropped 0 bases and J dropped 7 bases, with 12 bases sitting between them. The CDR3 covers 14 residues. Germline-derived CDR1 and CDR2 are SGHRS and YFSETQ. The CDR3 here is CASSLARAENTQYF. DNA of the CDR3: TGCGCCAGCAGCTTGGCCCGGGCGGAGAATACGCAGTATTTT.

This clonotype was found many times. The chain links TRBV7-9 to TRBJ1-1; 7 nucleotides line up with TRBD1. Germline CDR1 reads SEHNR; CDR2 reads FQNEAQ (reference sequence). There are 14 residues in the CDR3. With 4 bases clipped from V and 6 bases from J, the junction kept 8 bases outside the gene matches. The DNA for the CDR3 is TGTGCCAGCAGCTCCCGACAGGGATACGCTGAAGCTTTCTTT. This translates into CASSSRQGYAEAFF.

This clonotype has at least ten counts. The chain carries TRBV20-1 and TRBJ1-6, with 8 nucleotides matching TRBD1. Germline V gene lookup returns CDR1 DFQATT and CDR2 SNEGSKA (reference sequence). V lost 2 bases and J lost 7; bases outside the gene matches: 7. The CDR3 totals 15 residues. CDR3 in DNA: TGCAGTGCTAGAAGTCCCGGGACAGGAAATTCACCCCTCCACTTT. Translating gives CSARSPGTGNSPLHF.

This clonotype has more than one count but fewer than ten. J is TRBJ2-1 and V is TRBV7-9, with D hard to call. Germline CDR1 is SEHNR and CDR2 is FQNEAQ (reference sequence). The CDR3 covers 13 residues. Between the trimmed V and J ends, which lost 4 bases and 9 bases, there was a span of 13 bases. The CDR3 loop is CASSSKNPGEQFF. CDR3 bases: TGTGCCAGCAGCTCCAAGAACCCTGGTGAGCAGTTCTTC.

The chain has TRBV20-1 and TRBJ2-7, with 12 bases matching TRBD2. Germline V gene data show CDR1 as DFQATT and CDR2 as SNEGSKA (reference sequence). V lost 3 bases and J lost 0; bases outside the gene matches: 15. The CDR3 is made up of 19 amino acids. The CDR3: CSARRLPGLAGLSSYEQYV. In DNA form, the CDR3 reads TGCAGTGCTAGGCGCCTACCGGGACTAGCGGGCCTCAGCTCCTACGAGCAGTACGTC.

In its sample, this clonotype was seen many times. This chain uses TRBV7-2 with TRBJ2-3; D gene unclear. CDR1 is SGHTA and CDR2 is FQGNSA in the germline V gene. The CDR3 extends over 14 amino acids. Deletions cut 3 bases from V and 2 bases from J, with 9 bases between. CDR3 nucleotides: TGTGCCAGCAGCTTCGGACCCTTCACAGATACGCAGTATTTT. Its protein is CASSFGPFTDTQYF.

This clonotype was seen only a few times. The J gene is TRBJ2-2, the V gene TRBV5-1; D remains unclear. V lost 7 bases to trimming and J lost 3 bases, with 10 bases between them. From germline, CDR1 is SGHRS and CDR2 YFSETQ. This CDR3 is 13 amino acids long. CDR3 nucleotide sequence: TGCGCCAGCCGACCCGAGTACACCGGGGAGCTGTTTTTT. Its translation: CASRPEYTGELFF.